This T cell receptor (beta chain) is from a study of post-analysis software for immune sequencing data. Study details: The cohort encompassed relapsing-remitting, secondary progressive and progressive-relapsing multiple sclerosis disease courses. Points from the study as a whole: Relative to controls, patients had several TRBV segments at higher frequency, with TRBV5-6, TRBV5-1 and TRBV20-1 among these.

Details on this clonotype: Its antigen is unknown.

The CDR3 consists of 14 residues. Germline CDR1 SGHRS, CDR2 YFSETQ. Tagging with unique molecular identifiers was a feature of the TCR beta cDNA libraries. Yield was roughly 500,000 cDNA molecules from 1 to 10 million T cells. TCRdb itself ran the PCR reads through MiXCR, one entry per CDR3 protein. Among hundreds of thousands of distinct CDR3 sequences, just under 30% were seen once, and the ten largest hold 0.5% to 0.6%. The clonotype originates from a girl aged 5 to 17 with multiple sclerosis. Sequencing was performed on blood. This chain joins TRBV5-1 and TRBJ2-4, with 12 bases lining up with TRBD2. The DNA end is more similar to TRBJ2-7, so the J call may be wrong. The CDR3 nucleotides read TGCGCCAGCTGCCAACTAGCGGGAGGCGGCGAGCAGTACTTC. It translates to CASCQLAGGGEQYF.